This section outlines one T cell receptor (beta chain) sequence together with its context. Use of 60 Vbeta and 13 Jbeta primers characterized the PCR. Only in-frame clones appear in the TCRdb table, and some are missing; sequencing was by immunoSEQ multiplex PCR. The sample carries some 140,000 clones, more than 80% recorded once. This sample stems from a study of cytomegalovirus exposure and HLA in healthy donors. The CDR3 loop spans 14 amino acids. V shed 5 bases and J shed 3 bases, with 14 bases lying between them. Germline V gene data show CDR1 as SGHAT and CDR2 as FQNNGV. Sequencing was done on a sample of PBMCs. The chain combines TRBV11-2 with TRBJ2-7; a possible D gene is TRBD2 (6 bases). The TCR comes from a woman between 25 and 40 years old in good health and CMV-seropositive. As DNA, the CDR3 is TGTGCCAGCAGCCCCCAGCGGGCCGTCTACGAGCAGTACTTC. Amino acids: CASSPQRAVYEQYF.